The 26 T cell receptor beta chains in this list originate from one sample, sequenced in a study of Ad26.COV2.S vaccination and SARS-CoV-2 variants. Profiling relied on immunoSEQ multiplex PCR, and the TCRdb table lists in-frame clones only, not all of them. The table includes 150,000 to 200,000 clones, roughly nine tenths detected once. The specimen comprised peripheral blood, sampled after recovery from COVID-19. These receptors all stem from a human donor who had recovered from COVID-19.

Here the CDR3 DNA reads TGTGCCAGTGCGGGAGTCTATAATTCACCCCTCCACTTT. Residues: CASAGVYNSPLHF. The chain is built from TRBV19 and TRBJ1-6; D is unclear. V was cut by 8 bases and J by 3 bases, with 8 bases left in between. The CDR3 length is 13 residues. Germline V CDR1 and CDR2: LNHDA, SQIVND (reference sequence).

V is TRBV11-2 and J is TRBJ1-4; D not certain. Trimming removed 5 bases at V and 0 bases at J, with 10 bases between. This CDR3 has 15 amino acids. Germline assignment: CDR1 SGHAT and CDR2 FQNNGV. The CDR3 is CASSAFGATNEKLFF. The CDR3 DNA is TGTGCCAGCAGCGCCTTCGGTGCAACTAATGAAAAACTGTTTTTT.

The CDR3 DNA reads as TGTGCCTGGAGCGCGGGACTAGGTTACAATGAGCAGTTCTTC. Amino acids: CAWSAGLGYNEQFF. The chain has TRBV30 and TRBJ2-1, with 8 bases fitting TRBD2. J was trimmed by 4 bases and V by 3 bases; bases with no gene match: 5. The CDR3 is made up of 14 amino acids. CDR1 is GTSNPN, CDR2 SVGIG, per germline (reference sequence).

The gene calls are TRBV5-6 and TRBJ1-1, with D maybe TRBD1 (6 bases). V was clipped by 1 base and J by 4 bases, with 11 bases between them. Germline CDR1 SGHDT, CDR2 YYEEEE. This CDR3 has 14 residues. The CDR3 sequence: CASSLRDKGTEAFF. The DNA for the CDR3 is TGTGCCAGCAGCTTGAGGGACAAAGGCACTGAAGCTTTCTTT.

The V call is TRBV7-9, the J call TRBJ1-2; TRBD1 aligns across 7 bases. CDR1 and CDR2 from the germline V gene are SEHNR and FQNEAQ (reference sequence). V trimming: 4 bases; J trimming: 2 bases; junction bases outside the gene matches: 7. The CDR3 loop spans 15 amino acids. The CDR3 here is CASSSLRGGNYGYTF. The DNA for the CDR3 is TGTGCCAGCAGCTCTCTGAGAGGGGGCAACTATGGCTACACCTTC.

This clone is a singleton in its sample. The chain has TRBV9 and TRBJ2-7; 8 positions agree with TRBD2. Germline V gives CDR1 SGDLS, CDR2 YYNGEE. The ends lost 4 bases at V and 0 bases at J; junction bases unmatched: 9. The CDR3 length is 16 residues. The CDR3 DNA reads TGTGCCAGCAGCCCGGGGGGGGCGGGGGTCTCCTACGAGCAGTACTTC. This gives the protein CASSPGGAGVSYEQYF. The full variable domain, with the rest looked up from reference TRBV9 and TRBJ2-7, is DSGVTQTPKHLITATGQRVTLRCSPRSGDLSVYWYQQSLDQGLQFLIQYYNGEERAKGNILERFSAQQFPDLHSELNLSSLELGDSALYFCASSPGGAGVSYEQYFGPGTRLTVT.

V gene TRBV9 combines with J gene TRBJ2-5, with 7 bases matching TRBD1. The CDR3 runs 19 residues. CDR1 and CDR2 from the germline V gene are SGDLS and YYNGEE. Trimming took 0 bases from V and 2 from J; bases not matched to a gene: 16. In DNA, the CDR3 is TGTGCCAGCAGCGTAGGGCAGGGCGGCAGACAGGGCCTACAAGAGACCCAGTACTTC. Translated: CASSVGQGGRQGLQETQYF. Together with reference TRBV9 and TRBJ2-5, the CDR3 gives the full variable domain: DSGVTQTPKHLITATGQRVTLRCSPRSGDLSVYWYQQSLDQGLQFLIQYYNGEERAKGNILERFSAQQFPDLHSELNLSSLELGDSALYFCASSVGQGGRQGLQETQYFGPGTRLLVL.

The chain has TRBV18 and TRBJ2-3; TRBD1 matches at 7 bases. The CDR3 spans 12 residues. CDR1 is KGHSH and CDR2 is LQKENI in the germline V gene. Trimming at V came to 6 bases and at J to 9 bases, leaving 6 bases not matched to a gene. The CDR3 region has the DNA TGTGCCAGCTCCCCCCAGGGGGAAACGCAGTATTTT. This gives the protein CASSPQGETQYF.

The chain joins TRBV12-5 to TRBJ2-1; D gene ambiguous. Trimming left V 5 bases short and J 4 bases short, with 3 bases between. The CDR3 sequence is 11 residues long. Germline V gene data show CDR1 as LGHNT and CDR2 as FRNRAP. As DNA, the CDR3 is TGTGCTAGTGGTCCGTACAATGAGCAGTTCTTC. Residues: CASGPYNEQFF.

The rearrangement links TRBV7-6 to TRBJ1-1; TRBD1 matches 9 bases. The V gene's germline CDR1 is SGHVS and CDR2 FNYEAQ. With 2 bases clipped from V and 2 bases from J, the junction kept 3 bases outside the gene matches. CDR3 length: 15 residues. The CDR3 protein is CASSLTGQGNTEAFF. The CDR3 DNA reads TGTGCCAGCAGCTTAACGGGACAGGGAAACACTGAAGCTTTCTTT. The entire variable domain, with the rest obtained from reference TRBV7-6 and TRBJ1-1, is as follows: GAGVSQSPRYKVTKRGQDVALRCDPISGHVSLYWYRQALGQGPEFLTYFNYEAQQDKSGLPNDRFSAERPEGSISTLTIQRTEQRDSAMYRCASSLTGQGNTEAFFGQGTRLTVV.

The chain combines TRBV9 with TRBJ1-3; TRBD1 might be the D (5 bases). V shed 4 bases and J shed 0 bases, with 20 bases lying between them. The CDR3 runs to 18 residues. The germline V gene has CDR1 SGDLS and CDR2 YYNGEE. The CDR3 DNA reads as TGTGCCAGCAGCCCAGGACAACTGGGTTTTTACTCTGGAAACACCATATATTTT. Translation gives CASSPGQLGFYSGNTIYF. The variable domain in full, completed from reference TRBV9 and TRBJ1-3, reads DSGVTQTPKHLITATGQRVTLRCSPRSGDLSVYWYQQSLDQGLQFLIQYYNGEERAKGNILERFSAQQFPDLHSELNLSSLELGDSALYFCASSPGQLGFYSGNTIYFGEGSWLTVV.

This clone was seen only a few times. Here the CDR3 reads CAWSVDSGPNSPLHF. The CDR3 coding sequence is TGTGCCTGGAGTGTAGATTCGGGCCCTAATTCACCCCTCCACTTT. This chain joins TRBV30 and TRBJ1-6; D remains unclear. Germline V gives CDR1 GTSNPN, CDR2 SVGIG (reference sequence). The CDR3 extends over 15 amino acids. V was pared by 0 bases and J by 6 bases, with 12 bases between.

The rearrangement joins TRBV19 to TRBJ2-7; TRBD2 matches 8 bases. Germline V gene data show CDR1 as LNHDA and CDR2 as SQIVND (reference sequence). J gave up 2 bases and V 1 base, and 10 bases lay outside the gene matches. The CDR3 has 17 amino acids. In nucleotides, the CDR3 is TGTGCCAGTAGTATAGGGGCCGAGCGGGAGTTTCCCTACGAGCAGTACTTC. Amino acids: CASSIGAEREFPYEQYF.

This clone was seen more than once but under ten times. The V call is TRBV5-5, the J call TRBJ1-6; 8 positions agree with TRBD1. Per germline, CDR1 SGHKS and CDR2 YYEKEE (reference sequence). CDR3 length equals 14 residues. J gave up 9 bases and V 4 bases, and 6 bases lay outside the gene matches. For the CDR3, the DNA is TGTGCCAGCAGCCCTCAGGGGGCCGGTTCACCCCTCCACTTT. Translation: CASSPQGAGSPLHF.

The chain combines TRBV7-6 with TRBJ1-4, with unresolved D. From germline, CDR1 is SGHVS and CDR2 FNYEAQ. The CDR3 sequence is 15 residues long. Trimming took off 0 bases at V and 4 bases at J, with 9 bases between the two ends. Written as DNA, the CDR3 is TGTGCCAGCAGCTTAGCGTCCGGATATAATGAAAAACTGTTTTTT. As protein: CASSLASGYNEKLFF. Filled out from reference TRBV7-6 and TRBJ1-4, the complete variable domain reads GAGVSQSPRYKVTKRGQDVALRCDPISGHVSLYWYRQALGQGPEFLTYFNYEAQQDKSGLPNDRFSAERPEGSISTLTIQRTEQRDSAMYRCASSLASGYNEKLFFGSGTQLSVL.

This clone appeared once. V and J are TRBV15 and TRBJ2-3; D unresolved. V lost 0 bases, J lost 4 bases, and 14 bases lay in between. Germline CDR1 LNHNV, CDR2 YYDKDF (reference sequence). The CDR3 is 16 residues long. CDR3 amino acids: CATSRDLSEGPDTQYF. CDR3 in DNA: TGTGCCACCAGCAGAGATTTGTCGGAAGGCCCAGATACGCAGTATTTT. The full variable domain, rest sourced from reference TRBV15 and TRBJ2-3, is DAMVIQNPRYQVTQFGKPVTLSCSQTLNHNVMYWYQQKSSQAPKLLFHYYDKDFNNEADTPDNFQSRRPNTSFCFLDIRSPGLGDTAMYLCATSRDLSEGPDTQYFGPGTRLTVL.

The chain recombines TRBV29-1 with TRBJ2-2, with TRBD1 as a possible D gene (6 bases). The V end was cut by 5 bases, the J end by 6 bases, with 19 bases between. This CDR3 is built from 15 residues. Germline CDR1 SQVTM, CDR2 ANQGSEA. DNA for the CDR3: TGCAGCGTTTACGTTCCGGGACATTTTTCCGGGGAGCTGTTTTTT. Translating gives CSVYVPGHFSGELFF.

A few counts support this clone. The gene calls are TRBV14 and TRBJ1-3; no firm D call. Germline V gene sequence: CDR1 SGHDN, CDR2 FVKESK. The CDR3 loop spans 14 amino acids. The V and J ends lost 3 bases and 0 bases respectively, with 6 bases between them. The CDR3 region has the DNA TGTGCCAGCAGCCATGGTTTCTCTGGAAACACCATATATTTT. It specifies CASSHGFSGNTIYF.

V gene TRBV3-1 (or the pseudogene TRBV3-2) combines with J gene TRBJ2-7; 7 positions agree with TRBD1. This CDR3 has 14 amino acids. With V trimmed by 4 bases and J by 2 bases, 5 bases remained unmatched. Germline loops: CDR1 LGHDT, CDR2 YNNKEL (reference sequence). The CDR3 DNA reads TGTGCCAGCAGCCCACCCGGGACAGCCTACGAGCAGTACTTC. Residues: CASSPPGTAYEQYF.

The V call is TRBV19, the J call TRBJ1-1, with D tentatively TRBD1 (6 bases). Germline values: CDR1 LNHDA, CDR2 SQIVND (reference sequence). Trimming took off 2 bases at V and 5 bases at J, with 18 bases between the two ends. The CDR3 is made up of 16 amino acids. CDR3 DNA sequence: TGTGCCAGTAGTATATCGGTTGCAGGGGTGGGGACTGAAGCTTTCTTT. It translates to CASSISVAGVGTEAFF.

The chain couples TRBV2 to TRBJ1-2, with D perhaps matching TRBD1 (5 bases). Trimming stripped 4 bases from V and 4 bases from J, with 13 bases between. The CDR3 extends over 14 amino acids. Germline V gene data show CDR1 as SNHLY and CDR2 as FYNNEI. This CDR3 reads CASSGQGVSYGYTF. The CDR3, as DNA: TGTGCCAGCAGTGGGCAGGGCGTAAGCTATGGCTACACCTTC.

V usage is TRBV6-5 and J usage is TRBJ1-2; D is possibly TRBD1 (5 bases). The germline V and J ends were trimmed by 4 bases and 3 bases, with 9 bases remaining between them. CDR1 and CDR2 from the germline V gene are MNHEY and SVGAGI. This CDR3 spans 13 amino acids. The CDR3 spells CASSSAGYYGYTF. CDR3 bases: TGTGCCAGCAGTTCAGCAGGGTACTATGGCTACACCTTC.

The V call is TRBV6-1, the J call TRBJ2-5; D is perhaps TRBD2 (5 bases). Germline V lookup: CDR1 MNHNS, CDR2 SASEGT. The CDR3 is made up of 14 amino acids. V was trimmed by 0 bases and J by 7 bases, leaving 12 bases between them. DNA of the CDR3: TGTGCCAGCAGTGAAGCAGTGGACTCTGGGACCCAGTACTTC. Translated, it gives CASSEAVDSGTQYF.

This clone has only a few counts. The CDR3 nucleotides read TGTGCCAGCAGCTTTGACAGGGGAAACTATGGCTACACCTTC. As protein: CASSFDRGNYGYTF. V gene TRBV5-4 combines with J gene TRBJ1-2; 8 bases match TRBD1. The germline V gene has CDR1 SGHNT and CDR2 YYREEE (reference sequence). This CDR3 has 14 residues. The V segment lost 2 bases and the J segment 2 bases; nucleotides outside the gene matches: 2.

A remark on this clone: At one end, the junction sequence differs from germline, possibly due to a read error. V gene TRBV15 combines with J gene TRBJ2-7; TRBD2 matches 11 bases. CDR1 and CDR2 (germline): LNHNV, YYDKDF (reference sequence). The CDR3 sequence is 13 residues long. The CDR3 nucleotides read TGTGCCACCAGCAGAGATCGGACTAGCGGGCTCCTATTC. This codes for CATSRDRTSGLLF.

CDR3 sequence (DNA): TGCGCCAGCAGCTTGGATCAGGGGGGTTCTAACACTGAAGCTTTCTTT. It translates to CASSLDQGGSNTEAFF. This chain connects TRBV5-1 to TRBJ1-1; 7 bases map to TRBD1. This CDR3 has 16 amino acids. Germline values: CDR1 SGHRS, CDR2 YFSETQ. Trimming at V came to 0 bases and at J to 2 bases, leaving 7 bases not matched to a gene.